The clone carrying this T cell receptor beta chain was seen a handful of times. Its antigen is as yet unknown. The data belong to a study of cytomegalovirus exposure and HLA in healthy donors. Study as a whole: Genotyping showed 70% to 90% of roughly 390 donors falling in the Caucasian-associated ancestry cluster.

The CDR3 is 17 residues long. Germline CDR1 reads SGHNT; CDR2 reads YYREEE (reference sequence). The V and J ends lost 3 bases and 2 bases, in that order; junction bases with no gene match: 6. Overall study results and limits: Being indistinguishable, some V segments were excluded, TRBV6-2 and TRBV6-3 among them. The later analysis indicated that the majority of CMV-associated TCR beta chains appeared HLA-restricted.

PCR was performed using 60 Vbeta and 13 Jbeta primers. Sequencing used immunoSEQ multiplex PCR; TCRdb keeps in-frame clones, though not all of them. The table lists about 160,000 clones, approximately 80% of them singletons, with roughly 4.4% in the top ten. The rearrangement joins TRBV5-4 to TRBJ2-3, with TRBD2 matching 13 bases. The clonotype was recovered from a man aged 30 to 45 in good health and CMV-seronegative. Specimen: PBMCs. The CDR3 spells CASSSGLAGAITDTQYF. The CDR3 region has the DNA TGTGCCAGCAGCTCAGGACTAGCGGGGGCCATCACAGATACGCAGTATTTT.